What follows is one T cell receptor beta chain and its context. The entry originates in a study of blood T cell repertoires in COVID-19. On the study more broadly: The United States, Italy and Spain provided the acute and convalescent COVID-19 samples. T cells, B-cell-depleted T cells, or PBMCs supplied cDNA or gDNA.

In the source study's methods: By means of reference gene primer amplification, nucleated cell counts were estimated. Method: immunoSEQ multiplex PCR; TCRdb's copy keeps in-frame clones and lacks some. The V and J calls and the clone size are those of that table, but D and trimming were determined from the DNA. Of about 150,000 clones in the sample, more than 75% were seen once. The CDR3 runs to 16 residues. In germline, CDR1 is MNHEY, CDR2 SVGAGI. The V end was cut by 0 bases, the J end by 7 bases, with 18 bases between. The chain employs TRBV6-5 and TRBJ2-5; no reliable D call. The sample was peripheral blood. The receptor comes from a man in his sixties or seventies with acute or convalescent COVID-19. DNA of the CDR3: TGTGCCAGCAGTTACTCTATCTCCCCACTGCCGGGGACCCAGTACTTC. It specifies CASSYSISPLPGTQYF.